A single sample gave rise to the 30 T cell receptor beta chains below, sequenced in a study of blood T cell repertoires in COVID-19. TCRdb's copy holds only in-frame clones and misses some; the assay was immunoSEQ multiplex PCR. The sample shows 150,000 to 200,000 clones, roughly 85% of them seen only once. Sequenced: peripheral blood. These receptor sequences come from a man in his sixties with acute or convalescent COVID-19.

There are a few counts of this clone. For the CDR3, the DNA is TGTGCCAGCAGTTCCAGACAGGGGACCGGGGAGCTGTTTTTT. Its protein is CASSSRQGTGELFF. This sequence joins TRBV14 and TRBJ2-2; 8 positions agree with TRBD1. Trimming cost V 6 bases and J 5 bases; bases outside gene matches: 5. Looked up from germline, CDR1 is SGHDN and CDR2 is FVKESK. This CDR3 spans 14 amino acids.

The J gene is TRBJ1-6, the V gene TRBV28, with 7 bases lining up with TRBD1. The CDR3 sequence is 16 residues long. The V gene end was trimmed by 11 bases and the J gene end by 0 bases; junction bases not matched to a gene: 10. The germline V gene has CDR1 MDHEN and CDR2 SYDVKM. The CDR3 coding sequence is TGTGCCGGACGACAGGGTGGAAGCTCCTATAATTCACCCCTCCACTTT. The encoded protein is CAGRQGGSSYNSPLHF. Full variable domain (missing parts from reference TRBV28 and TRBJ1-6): DVKVTQSSRYLVKRTGEKVFLECVQDMDHENMFWYRQDPGLGLRLIYFSYDVKMKEKGDIPEGYSVSREKKERFSLILESASTNQTSMYLCAGRQGGSSYNSPLHFGNGTRLTVT.

CDR3 DNA: TGTGCCACCGGAGATGTGACTAGCGCCCGATCTGGTGAGCAGTTCTTC. This encodes CATGDVTSARSGEQFF. The chain recombines TRBV24-1 with TRBJ2-1, with 8 bases identical to TRBD2. CDR3 length equals 16 residues. CDR1 and CDR2 (germline): KGHDR, SFDVKD. The V segment lost 9 bases and the J segment 9 bases; nucleotides outside the gene matches: 18.

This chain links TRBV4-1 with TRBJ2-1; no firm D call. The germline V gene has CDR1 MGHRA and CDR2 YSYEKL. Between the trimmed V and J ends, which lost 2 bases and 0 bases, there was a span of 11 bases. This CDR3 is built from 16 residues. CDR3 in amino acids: CASSQPLKSSYNEQFF. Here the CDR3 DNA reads TGCGCCAGCAGCCAACCCCTCAAGAGCTCCTACAATGAGCAGTTCTTC.

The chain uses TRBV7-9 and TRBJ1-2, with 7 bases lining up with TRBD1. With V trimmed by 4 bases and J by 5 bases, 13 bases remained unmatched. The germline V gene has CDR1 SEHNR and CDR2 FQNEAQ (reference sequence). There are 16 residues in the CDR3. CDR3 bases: TGTGCCAGCAGCTCCATCGAAGGACAGGCAATATATGGCTACACCTTC. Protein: CASSSIEGQAIYGYTF.

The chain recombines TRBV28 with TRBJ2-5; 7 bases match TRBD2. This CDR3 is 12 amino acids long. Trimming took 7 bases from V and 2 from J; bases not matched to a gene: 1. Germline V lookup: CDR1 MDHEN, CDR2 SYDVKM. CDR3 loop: CASKRGQETQYF. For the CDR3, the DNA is TGTGCCAGCAAGCGGGGACAAGAGACCCAGTACTTC.

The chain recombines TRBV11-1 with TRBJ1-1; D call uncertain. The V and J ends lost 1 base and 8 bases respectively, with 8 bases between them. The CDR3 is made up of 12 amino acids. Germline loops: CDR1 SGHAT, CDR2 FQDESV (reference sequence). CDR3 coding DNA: TGTGCCAGCAGCTTAGATCCGGGGGAAGCTTTCTTT. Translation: CASSLDPGEAFF.

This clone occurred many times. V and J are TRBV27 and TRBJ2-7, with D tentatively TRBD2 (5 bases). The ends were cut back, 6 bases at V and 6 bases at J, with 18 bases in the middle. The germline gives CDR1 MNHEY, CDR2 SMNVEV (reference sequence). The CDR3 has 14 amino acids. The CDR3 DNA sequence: TGTGCCAGCAGCCGGACTCGAAAGCGTGGCGAGCAGTACTTC. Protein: CASSRTRKRGEQYF.

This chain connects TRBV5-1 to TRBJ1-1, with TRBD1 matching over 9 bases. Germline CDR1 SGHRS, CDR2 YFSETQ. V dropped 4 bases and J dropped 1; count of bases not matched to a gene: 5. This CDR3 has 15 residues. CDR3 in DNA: TGCGCCAGCAGCACGGGACAGGGCGGGAACACTGAAGCTTTCTTT. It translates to CASSTGQGGNTEAFF. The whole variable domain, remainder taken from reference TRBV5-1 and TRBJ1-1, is KAGVTQTPRYLIKTRGQQVTLSCSPISGHRSVSWYQQTPGQGLQFLFEYFSETQRNKGNFPGRFSGRQFSNSRSEMNVSTLELGDSALYLCASSTGQGGNTEAFFGQGTRLTVV.

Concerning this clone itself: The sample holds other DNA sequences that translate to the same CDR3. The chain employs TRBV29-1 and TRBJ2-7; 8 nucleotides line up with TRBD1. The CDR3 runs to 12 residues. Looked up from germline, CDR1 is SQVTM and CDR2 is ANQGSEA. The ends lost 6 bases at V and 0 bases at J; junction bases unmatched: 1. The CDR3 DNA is TGCAGCGTCGGACAGGGCTCCTACGAGCAGTACTTC. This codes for CSVGQGSYEQYF.

The CDR3 bases are TGTGCCTTACAGGGTGCTGGAAACACCATATATTTT. This encodes CALQGAGNTIYF. This chain joins TRBV10-3 and TRBJ1-3; tentatively, D is TRBD1 (6 bases). The CDR3 has 12 residues. Trimming left V 11 bases short and J 2 bases short, with 10 bases between. The germline gives CDR1 ENHRY, CDR2 SYGVKD.

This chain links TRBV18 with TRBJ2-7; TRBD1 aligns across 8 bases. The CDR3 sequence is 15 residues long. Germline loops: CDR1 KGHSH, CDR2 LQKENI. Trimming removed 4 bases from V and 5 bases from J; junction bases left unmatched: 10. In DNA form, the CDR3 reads TGTGCCAGCTCACAGCAGGGGGCGCCCGTCAACGAGCAGTACTTC. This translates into CASSQQGAPVNEQYF.

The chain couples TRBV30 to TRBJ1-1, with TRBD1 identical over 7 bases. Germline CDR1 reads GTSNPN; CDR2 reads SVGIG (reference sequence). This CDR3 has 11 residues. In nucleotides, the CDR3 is TGTGCTACAGGGGTAGGCACTGAAGCTTTCTTT. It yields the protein CATGVGTEAFF.

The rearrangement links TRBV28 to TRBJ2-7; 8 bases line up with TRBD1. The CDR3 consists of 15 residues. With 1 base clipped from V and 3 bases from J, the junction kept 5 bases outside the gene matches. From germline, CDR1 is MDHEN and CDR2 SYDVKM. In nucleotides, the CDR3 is TGTGCCAGCAGTTTATCCGACAGGGGCGGCTACGAGCAGTACTTC. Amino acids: CASSLSDRGGYEQYF.

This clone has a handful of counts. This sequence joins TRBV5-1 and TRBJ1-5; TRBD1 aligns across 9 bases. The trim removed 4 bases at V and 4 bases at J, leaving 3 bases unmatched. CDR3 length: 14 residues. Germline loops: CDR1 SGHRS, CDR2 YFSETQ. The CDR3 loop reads CASSDGTGNQPQHF. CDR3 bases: TGCGCCAGCAGCGATGGGACAGGGAATCAGCCCCAGCATTTT.

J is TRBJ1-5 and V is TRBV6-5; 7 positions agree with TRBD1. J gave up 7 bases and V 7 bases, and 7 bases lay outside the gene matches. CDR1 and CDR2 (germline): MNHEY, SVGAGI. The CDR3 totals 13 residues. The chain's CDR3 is CASISTGRQPQHF. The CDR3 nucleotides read TGTGCCAGCATCTCGACAGGGAGACAGCCCCAGCATTTT.

The CDR3 spells CASSYPDSYEQYF. CDR3 nucleotide sequence: TGTGCCAGCAGTTACCCAGACAGCTACGAGCAGTACTTC. The chain uses TRBV6-8 and TRBJ2-7; the D gene is possibly TRBD1 (5 bases). V was shortened by 2 bases and J by 3 bases, with 8 bases between the two germline ends. The CDR3 has 13 amino acids. Germline V CDR1 and CDR2: MNHGY, SAAAGT.

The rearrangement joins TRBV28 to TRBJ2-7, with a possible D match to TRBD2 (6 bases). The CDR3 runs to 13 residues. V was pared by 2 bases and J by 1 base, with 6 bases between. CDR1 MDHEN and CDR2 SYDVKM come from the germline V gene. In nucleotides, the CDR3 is TGTGCCAGCAGTTTAGGGGGGTCCTACGAGCAGTACTTC. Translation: CASSLGGSYEQYF.

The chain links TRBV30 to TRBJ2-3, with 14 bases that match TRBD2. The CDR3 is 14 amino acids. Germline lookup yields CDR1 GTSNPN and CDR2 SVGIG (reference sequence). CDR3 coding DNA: TGTGCGGCGACTAGCGGGAGGGGCACAGATACGCAGTATTTT. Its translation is CAATSGRGTDTQYF.

The CDR3: CASSALAGEGETQYF. The CDR3 bases are TGTGCCAGCAGCGCCTTAGCGGGAGAGGGAGAGACCCAGTACTTC. The genes are TRBV13 and TRBJ2-5; TRBD2 matches at 9 bases. CDR1 and CDR2 from the germline V gene are PRHDT and FYEKMQ (reference sequence). The CDR3 has 15 amino acids. Trimming cost V 5 bases and J 4 bases; bases outside gene matches: 8.

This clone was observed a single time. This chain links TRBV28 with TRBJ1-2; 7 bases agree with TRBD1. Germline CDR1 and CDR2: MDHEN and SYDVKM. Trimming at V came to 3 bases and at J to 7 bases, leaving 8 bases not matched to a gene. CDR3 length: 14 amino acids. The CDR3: CASSFPTGLVGYTF. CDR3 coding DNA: TGTGCCAGCAGTTTCCCGACAGGGTTGGTTGGCTACACCTTC.

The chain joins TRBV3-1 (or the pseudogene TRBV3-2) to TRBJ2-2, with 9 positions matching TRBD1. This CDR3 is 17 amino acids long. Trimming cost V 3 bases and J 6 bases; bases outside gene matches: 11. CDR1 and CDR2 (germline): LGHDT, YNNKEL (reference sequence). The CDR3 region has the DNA TGTGCCAGCAGCCAGCCTGGGACAGGGCGAGCGCCCGGGGAGCTGTTTTTT. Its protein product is CASSQPGTGRAPGELFF.

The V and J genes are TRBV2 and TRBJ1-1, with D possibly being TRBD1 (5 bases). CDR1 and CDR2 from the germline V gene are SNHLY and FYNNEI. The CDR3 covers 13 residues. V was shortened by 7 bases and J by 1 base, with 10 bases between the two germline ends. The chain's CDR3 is CASTARGNTEAFF. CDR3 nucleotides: TGTGCCAGCACCGCTAGGGGGAACACTGAAGCTTTCTTT. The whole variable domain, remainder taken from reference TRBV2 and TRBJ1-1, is EPEVTQTPSHQVTQMGQEVILRCVPISNHLYFYWYRQILGQKVEFLVSFYNNEISEKSEIFDDQFSVERPDGSNFTLKIRSTKLEDSAMYFCASTARGNTEAFFGQGTRLTVV.

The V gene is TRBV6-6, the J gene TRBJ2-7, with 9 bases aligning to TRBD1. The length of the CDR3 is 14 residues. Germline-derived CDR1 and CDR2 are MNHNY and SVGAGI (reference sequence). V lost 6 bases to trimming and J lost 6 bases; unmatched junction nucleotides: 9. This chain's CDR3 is CASRPGTGRLEQYF. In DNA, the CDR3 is TGTGCCAGCAGGCCCGGGACAGGGCGTCTCGAGCAGTACTTC.

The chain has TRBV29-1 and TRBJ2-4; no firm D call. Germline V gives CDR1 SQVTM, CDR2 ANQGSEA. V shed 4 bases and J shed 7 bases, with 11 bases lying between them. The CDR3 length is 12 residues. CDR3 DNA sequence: TGCAGCGTTGGTCAGGCCGCCAACATTCAGTACTTC. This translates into CSVGQAANIQYF. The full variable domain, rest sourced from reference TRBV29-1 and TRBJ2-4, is SAVISQKPSRDICQRGTSLTIQCQVDSQVTMMFWYRQQPGQSLTLIATANQGSEATYESGFVIDKFPISRPNLTFSTLTVSNMSPEDSSIYLCSVGQAANIQYFGAGTRLSVL.

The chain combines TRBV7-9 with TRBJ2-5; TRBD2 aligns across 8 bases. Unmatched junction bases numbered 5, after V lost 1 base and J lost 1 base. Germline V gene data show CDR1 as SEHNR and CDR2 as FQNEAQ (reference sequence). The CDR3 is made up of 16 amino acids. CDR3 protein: CASSLVALAGQETQYF. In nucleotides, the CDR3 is TGTGCCAGCAGCTTAGTGGCTCTAGCGGGCCAAGAGACCCAGTACTTC.

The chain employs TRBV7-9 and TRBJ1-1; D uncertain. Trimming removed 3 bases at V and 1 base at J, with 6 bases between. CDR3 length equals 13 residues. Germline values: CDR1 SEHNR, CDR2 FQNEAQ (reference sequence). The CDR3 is CASSLEENTEAFF. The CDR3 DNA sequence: TGTGCCAGCAGCTTGGAGGAGAACACTGAAGCTTTCTTT. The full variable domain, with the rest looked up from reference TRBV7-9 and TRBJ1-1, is DTGVSQNPRHKITKRGQNVTFRCDPISEHNRLYWYRQTLGQGPEFLTYFQNEAQLEKSRLLSDRFSAERPKGSFSTLEIQRTEQGDSAMYLCASSLEENTEAFFGQGTRLTVV.

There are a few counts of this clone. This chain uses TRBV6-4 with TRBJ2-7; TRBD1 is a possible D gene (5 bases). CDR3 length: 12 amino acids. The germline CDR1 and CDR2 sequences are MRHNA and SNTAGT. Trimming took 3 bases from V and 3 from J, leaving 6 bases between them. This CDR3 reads CASSDRGYEQYF. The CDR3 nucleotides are TGTGCCAGCAGTGATAGGGGCTACGAGCAGTACTTC.

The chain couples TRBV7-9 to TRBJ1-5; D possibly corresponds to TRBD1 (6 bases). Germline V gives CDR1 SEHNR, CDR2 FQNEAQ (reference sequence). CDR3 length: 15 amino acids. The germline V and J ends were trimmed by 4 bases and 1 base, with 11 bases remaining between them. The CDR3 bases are TGTGCCAGCAGCTCCCTGGGGGCAAGCAATCAGCCCCAGCATTTT. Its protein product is CASSSLGASNQPQHF.

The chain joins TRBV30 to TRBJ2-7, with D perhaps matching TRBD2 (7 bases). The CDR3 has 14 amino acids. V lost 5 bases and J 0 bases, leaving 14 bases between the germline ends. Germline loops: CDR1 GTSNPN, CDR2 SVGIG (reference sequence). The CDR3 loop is CAWGGASGSYEQYF. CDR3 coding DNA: TGTGCCTGGGGGGGGGCTAGCGGCTCCTACGAGCAGTACTTC.